These 2 T cell receptor beta chains were all obtained from the same sample, sequenced in a study of T cells in Graves' hyperthyroidism and ophthalmopathy. Regions amplified from RNA transcripts were the TCR beta CDR3 regions. HTBI primers were the set used in a first-round RT-PCR of the TCR CDR3. TCRdb recomputed calls from the multiplex PCR reads with MiXCR, one row per CDR3 protein. The data show around 35,000 distinct CDR3 sequences, around 50% seen once. Material for sequencing was blood. The receptors were sampled from a woman aged 40 to 49 with Graves' ophthalmopathy.

This clonotype has ten or more counts. The V and J genes are TRBV20-1 and TRBJ1-2; D might be TRBD1 (6 bases). CDR3 size: 13 residues. Trimming left V 6 bases short and J 2 bases short, with 13 bases between. Germline V gives CDR1 DFQATT, CDR2 SNEGSKA (reference sequence). The CDR3, as DNA: TGCAGTGCCCCCACACAGGGCAACTATGGCTACACCTTC. Protein product: CSAPTQGNYGYTF.

Points on this clonotype: At one of its ends the junction is not consistent with the germline gene, which may arise from a read error. This sequence joins TRBV19 and TRBJ2-3; 9 bases agree with TRBD2. Germline CDR1 is LNHDA and CDR2 is SQIVND (reference sequence). CDR3 length: 14 residues. The DNA for the CDR3 is TGTGCCAGTAGTATTCTAGCGGGATCGGACGAGCAGTGTTTT. Amino acids: CASSILAGSDEQCF.